This is a list of T cell receptor beta chains from one sample in a study of shared clonotypes between healthy human individuals. The assay was immunoSEQ multiplex PCR, and TCRdb's table has in-frame clones only and misses some. The data contain under 2,000,000 clones, about 95% of them singletons. Sequencing was performed on naive CD8+ T cells sorted from blood. All receptors derive from a man aged 18 to 35 in good health. Both conserved end residues are part of each CDR3. A D gene is named only where the DNA matches it firmly. Size is omitted from some rows. Given values are once, few, many or a class for expanded clones.

clone_size: -; d_call: TRBD1; v_call: TRBV28; j_call: TRBJ1-6; cdr3_nt: TGTGCCAGCAGTTGGGGACAGGGTCTTAGTAATTCACCCCTCCACTTT; cdr3_aa: CASSWGQGLSNSPLHF
clone_size: -; d_call: TRBD1; v_call: TRBV7-9; j_call: TRBJ1-5; cdr3_nt: TGTGCCAGCACCCCGGGACAGGGGTCCGGTAGCAATCAGCCCCAGCATTTT; cdr3_aa: CASTPGQGSGSNQPQHF
clone_size: -; d_call: -; v_call: TRBV7-8; j_call: TRBJ2-5; cdr3_nt: TGTGCCAGCAGCTTATACGGGGCGAGGTACCAAGAGACCCAGTACTTC; cdr3_aa: CASSLYGARYQETQYF
clone_size: -; d_call: TRBD2; v_call: TRBV10-2; j_call: TRBJ2-2; cdr3_nt: TGCGCCACCACGGCGGCTAGCGGGGCCGGGGAGCTGTTTTTT; cdr3_aa: CATTAASGAGELFF
clone_size: -; d_call: -; v_call: TRBV7-9; j_call: TRBJ1-2; cdr3_nt: TGTGCCAGCAGCTTCGACAGCTTCTATGGCTACACCTTC; cdr3_aa: CASSFDSFYGYTF
clone_size: -; d_call: -; v_call: TRBV25-1; j_call: TRBJ2-7; cdr3_nt: TGTGCCAGCAGTCCAGGGATCTACGAGCAGTACTTC; cdr3_aa: CASSPGIYEQYF
clone_size: -; d_call: -; v_call: TRBV7-9; j_call: TRBJ2-2; cdr3_nt: TGTGCCAGCAGCTGGCATCCGAACACCGGGGAGCTGTTTTTT; cdr3_aa: CASSWHPNTGELFF
clone_size: -; d_call: -; v_call: TRBV15; j_call: TRBJ2-1; cdr3_nt: TGTGCCACCACTTTCGGGCTAGTCAGTGAGCAGTTCTTC; cdr3_aa: CATTFGLVSEQFF
clone_size: once; d_call: TRBD1; v_call: TRBV27; j_call: TRBJ2-1; cdr3_nt: TGTGCCAGCAGTACCCGGACAGGGGGCTTATACAATGAGCAGTTCTTC; cdr3_aa: CASSTRTGGLYNEQFF
clone_size: -; d_call: -; v_call: TRBV28; j_call: TRBJ1-6; cdr3_nt: TGTGCCAGCAGTTTTGGGACTTCCAATTCACCCCTCCACTTT; cdr3_aa: CASSFGTSNSPLHF
clone_size: once; d_call: -; v_call: TRBV27; j_call: TRBJ1-5; cdr3_nt: TGTGCCAGCAGCATCGACGGTACTGGGCCCCAGCATTTT; cdr3_aa: CASSIDGTGPQHF
clone_size: -; d_call: -; v_call: TRBV21-1; j_call: TRBJ1-4; cdr3_nt: TGTGCCAGCAGCCTCACCGGGCGCGGACCGCCAAATAATGAAAAACTGTTTTTT; cdr3_aa: CASSLTGRGPPNNEKLFF
clone_size: -; d_call: TRBD2; v_call: TRBV27; j_call: TRBJ2-3; cdr3_nt: TGTGCCAGCAGTCTACTCGGGACTAGCGGGACCGACACAGATACGCAGTATTTT; cdr3_aa: CASSLLGTSGTDTDTQYF
clone_size: -; d_call: TRBD1; v_call: TRBV2; j_call: TRBJ1-1; cdr3_nt: TGTGCCAGCAACACAGGGGGCGCGGGCACTGAAGCTTTCTTT; cdr3_aa: CASNTGGAGTEAFF
clone_size: once; d_call: -; v_call: TRBV5-1; j_call: TRBJ2-3; cdr3_nt: TGCGCCAGCTGCGAGGGGAGGACAGATACGCAGTATTTT; cdr3_aa: CASCEGRTDTQYF
clone_size: -; d_call: -; v_call: TRBV4-1; j_call: TRBJ2-5; cdr3_nt: TGCGCCAGCAGCCAAGAGATCCAGGGCTCGGAGGGAGAGACCCAGTACTTC; cdr3_aa: CASSQEIQGSEGETQYF
clone_size: -; d_call: TRBD2; v_call: TRBV4-3; j_call: TRBJ2-7; cdr3_nt: TGCGCCAGCAGCCAAGACACTCCCCATAGCGGGGTCAACTACGAGCAGTACTTC; cdr3_aa: CASSQDTPHSGVNYEQYF
clone_size: once; d_call: -; v_call: TRBV5-1; j_call: TRBJ2-7; cdr3_nt: TGCGCCAGCAGCCCCGGGCTAGGTTTAGGCGAGCAGTACTTC; cdr3_aa: CASSPGLGLGEQYF
clone_size: -; d_call: TRBD2; v_call: TRBV5-1; j_call: TRBJ2-5; cdr3_nt: TGCGCCAGCAGCTTGGAAGCTGCGGGGGGGGAGACCCAGTACTTC; cdr3_aa: CASSLEAAGGETQYF
clone_size: -; d_call: -; v_call: TRBV19; j_call: TRBJ2-3; cdr3_nt: TGTGCCAGTAGTATTATTCCGGGGGATACGCAGTATTTT; cdr3_aa: CASSIIPGDTQYF
clone_size: once; d_call: TRBD2; v_call: TRBV9; j_call: TRBJ2-3; cdr3_nt: TGTGCCAGCAGCGGCTCCACGGGACTATTGAGCACAGATACGCAGTATTTT; cdr3_aa: CASSGSTGLLSTDTQYF
clone_size: -; d_call: -; v_call: TRBV2; j_call: TRBJ1-2; cdr3_nt: TGTGCCAGCGTGACAGGATTTAACTATGGCTACACCTTC; cdr3_aa: CASVTGFNYGYTF
clone_size: -; d_call: -; v_call: TRBV11-2; j_call: TRBJ2-7; cdr3_nt: TGTGCCAGCAGCTTAAGGACGTTAACCTACGAGCAGTACTTC; cdr3_aa: CASSLRTLTYEQYF
clone_size: -; d_call: -; v_call: TRBV5-1; j_call: TRBJ2-1; cdr3_nt: TGCGCCAGCAGCCAGTACAATGAGCAGTTCTTC; cdr3_aa: CASSQYNEQFF
clone_size: -; d_call: -; v_call: TRBV4-1; j_call: TRBJ2-7; cdr3_nt: TGCGCCAGCTCCCGGCAAGGCTCCTACGAGCAGTACTTC; cdr3_aa: CASSRQGSYEQYF
clone_size: -; d_call: -; v_call: TRBV19; j_call: TRBJ2-1; cdr3_nt: TGTGCCAGTAGTATACAGATAAGTAATGAGCAGTTCTTC; cdr3_aa: CASSIQISNEQFF
clone_size: -; d_call: -; v_call: TRBV4-1; j_call: TRBJ1-1; cdr3_nt: TGCGCCAGCAGCCAAGATGGGTTTGAAGCTTTCTTT; cdr3_aa: CASSQDGFEAFF
clone_size: -; d_call: -; v_call: TRBV11-2; j_call: TRBJ2-2; cdr3_nt: TGTGCCAGCAGCTTAAATTATAGCCCCGGGGAGCTGTTTTTT; cdr3_aa: CASSLNYSPGELFF
clone_size: once; d_call: -; v_call: TRBV6-5; j_call: TRBJ2-3; cdr3_nt: TGTGCCAGCAGTCGGACCAGGGCTGACGCAGATACGCAGTATTTT; cdr3_aa: CASSRTRADADTQYF
clone_size: -; d_call: TRBD1; v_call: TRBV10-3; j_call: TRBJ2-4; cdr3_nt: TGTGCCATCAGTGAGTCGTTAGGGACAGAGCATCTAGCCAAAAACATTCAGTACTTC; cdr3_aa: CAISESLGTEHLAKNIQYF
clone_size: -; d_call: TRBD2; v_call: TRBV28; j_call: TRBJ2-1; cdr3_nt: TGTGCCAGCAGTTTAGAGTGGAGTAGCGGGAATGAGCAGTTCTTC; cdr3_aa: CASSLEWSSGNEQFF
clone_size: few; d_call: -; v_call: TRBV15; j_call: TRBJ1-6; cdr3_nt: TGTGCCACCAGCTCCCTCCTGGAGGGGTCACCCCTCCACTTT; cdr3_aa: CATSSLLEGSPLHF
clone_size: -; d_call: -; v_call: TRBV5-1; j_call: TRBJ2-3; cdr3_nt: TGCGCCAGCAGCTTGATGAGAATCCCAAGCACAGATACGCAGTATTTT; cdr3_aa: CASSLMRIPSTDTQYF
clone_size: -; d_call: -; v_call: TRBV9; j_call: TRBJ2-1; cdr3_nt: TGTGCCAGCAGCGTTGGGATTCTCTCCTACAATGAGCAGTTCTTC; cdr3_aa: CASSVGILSYNEQFF
clone_size: -; d_call: TRBD1; v_call: TRBV7-8; j_call: TRBJ2-7; cdr3_nt: TGTGCCAGCAGCCGACAGGGCTCCTACGAGCAGTACTTC; cdr3_aa: CASSRQGSYEQYF
clone_size: -; d_call: -; v_call: TRBV6-5; j_call: TRBJ1-5; cdr3_nt: TGTGCCAGCAGCTCCTCAGGGCTTCAGCCCCAGCATTTT; cdr3_aa: CASSSSGLQPQHF
clone_size: -; d_call: TRBD1; v_call: TRBV9; j_call: TRBJ1-4; cdr3_nt: TGTGCCAGCAGCGAAACAGGGGGGCTTAATGAAAAACTGTTTTTT; cdr3_aa: CASSETGGLNEKLFF
clone_size: -; d_call: -; v_call: TRBV28; j_call: TRBJ1-2; cdr3_nt: TGTGCCAGCAGTTTTAACACCGCCCTTAACTATGGCTACACCTTC; cdr3_aa: CASSFNTALNYGYTF
clone_size: -; d_call: TRBD2; v_call: TRBV9; j_call: TRBJ2-1; cdr3_nt: TGTGCCAGCAGCGTAGAACGCCGGGCAGGAAGGGATGGGGGACTAGCGTCCTACAATGAGCAGTTCTTC; cdr3_aa: CASSVERRAGRDGGLASYNEQFF
clone_size: -; d_call: TRBD1; v_call: TRBV30; j_call: TRBJ2-7; cdr3_nt: TGTGCCTGGACCGGACAGGGGGTTATCTACGAGCAGTACTTC; cdr3_aa: CAWTGQGVIYEQYF
clone_size: once; d_call: TRBD1; v_call: TRBV5-1; j_call: TRBJ2-6; cdr3_nt: TGCGCCAGTCTACCTGGGGTGACAGGGGACTCTGGGGCCAACGTCCTGACTTTC; cdr3_aa: CASLPGVTGDSGANVLTF
clone_size: -; d_call: TRBD2; v_call: TRBV5-6; j_call: TRBJ2-3; cdr3_nt: TGTGCCAGCAGCCCGGGTGGACTAGCGGGAAACACAGATACGCAGTATTTT; cdr3_aa: CASSPGGLAGNTDTQYF
clone_size: -; d_call: TRBD1; v_call: TRBV5-6; j_call: TRBJ2-7; cdr3_nt: TGTGCCAGCAGCCACTTTGGACAGGGGTGGCACGAGCAGTACTTC; cdr3_aa: CASSHFGQGWHEQYF
clone_size: -; d_call: TRBD1; v_call: TRBV25-1; j_call: TRBJ1-2; cdr3_nt: TGTGCCAGCGGAGGGGGCGAACTGGACTATGGCTACACCTTC; cdr3_aa: CASGGGELDYGYTF
clone_size: -; d_call: TRBD2; v_call: TRBV10-3; j_call: TRBJ2-7; cdr3_nt: TGTGCCATCAGTGAGTCGGCGGCTAGCGGGGGGGTCCACGAGCAGTACTTC; cdr3_aa: CAISESAASGGVHEQYF
clone_size: -; d_call: -; v_call: TRBV7-9; j_call: TRBJ2-2; cdr3_nt: TGTGCCAGCAGCTTAGGAACGAACACCGGGGAGCTGTTTTTT; cdr3_aa: CASSLGTNTGELFF
clone_size: -; d_call: -; v_call: TRBV27; j_call: TRBJ2-1; cdr3_nt: TGTGCCAGCAGCCGAACCGGTCCACACTCCCCGCAGGGGCACAATGAGCAGTTCTTC; cdr3_aa: CASSRTGPHSPQGHNEQFF
clone_size: once; d_call: -; v_call: TRBV7-8; j_call: TRBJ1-5; cdr3_nt: TGTGCCAGCAGCGTGGAGGGGTTTCAGCCCCAGCATTTT; cdr3_aa: CASSVEGFQPQHF
clone_size: -; d_call: -; v_call: TRBV28; j_call: TRBJ2-5; cdr3_nt: TGTGCCAGCAGTTTTCCCGATATCCAAGAGACCCAGTACTTC; cdr3_aa: CASSFPDIQETQYF
clone_size: -; d_call: -; v_call: TRBV27; j_call: TRBJ2-1; cdr3_nt: TGTGCCAGCAGTTTATCGCTCTACAATGAGCAGTTCTTC; cdr3_aa: CASSLSLYNEQFF
clone_size: -; d_call: TRBD1; v_call: TRBV11-2; j_call: TRBJ2-1; cdr3_nt: TGTGCCAGCAGCTCATACCGGGACAGCTACAATGAGCAGTTCTTC; cdr3_aa: CASSSYRDSYNEQFF
clone_size: once; d_call: TRBD2; v_call: TRBV2; j_call: TRBJ2-7; cdr3_nt: TGTGCCAGCAGTGAAAGTGTGGCGGGGGATTACGAGCAGTACTTC; cdr3_aa: CASSESVAGDYEQYF
clone_size: -; d_call: TRBD1; v_call: TRBV7-7; j_call: TRBJ1-6; cdr3_nt: TGTGCTAGCAGCTTAGGAACAGGGGACACCCTCCACTTT; cdr3_aa: CASSLGTGDTLHF
clone_size: -; d_call: TRBD1; v_call: TRBV6-5; j_call: TRBJ1-2; cdr3_nt: TGTGCCAGCAAGATAGACAGGGGGGGTGGCTACACCTTC; cdr3_aa: CASKIDRGGGYTF
clone_size: -; d_call: TRBD1; v_call: TRBV6-6; j_call: TRBJ2-1; cdr3_nt: TGTGCCAGCAGTTACTCGTCGCAGGGGGCCTACAATGAGCAGTTCTTC; cdr3_aa: CASSYSSQGAYNEQFF